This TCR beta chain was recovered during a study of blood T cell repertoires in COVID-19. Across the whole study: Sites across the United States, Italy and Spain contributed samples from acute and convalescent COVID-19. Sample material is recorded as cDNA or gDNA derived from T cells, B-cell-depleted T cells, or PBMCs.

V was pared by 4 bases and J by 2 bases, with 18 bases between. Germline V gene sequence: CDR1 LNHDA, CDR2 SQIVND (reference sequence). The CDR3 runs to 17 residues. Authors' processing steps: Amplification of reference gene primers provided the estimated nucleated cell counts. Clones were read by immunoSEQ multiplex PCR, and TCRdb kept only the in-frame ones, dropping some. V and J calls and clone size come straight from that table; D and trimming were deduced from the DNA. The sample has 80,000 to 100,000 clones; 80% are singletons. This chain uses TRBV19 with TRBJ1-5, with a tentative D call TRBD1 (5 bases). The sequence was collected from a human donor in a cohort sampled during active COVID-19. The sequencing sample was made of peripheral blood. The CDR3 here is CASSNSRGVKGNQPQHF. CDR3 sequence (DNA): TGTGCCAGTAGTAACAGCCGGGGGGTAAAGGGCAATCAGCCCCAGCATTTT.